A selection of T cell receptor beta chains follows, all from one sample in a study of blood T cell repertoires in COVID-19. Libraries were prepared by immunoSEQ multiplex PCR; TCRdb keeps only in-frame clonotypes and omits some of them. The table includes 250,000 to 400,000 clones, more than 70% detected once. The sequenced sample consisted of peripheral blood. Source of these receptors: a woman aged 30 to 39 with COVID-19, enrolled during active disease. The CDR3 runs from the conserved cysteine through the conserved F or W. A D gene is named only where the DNA matches it firmly. The listing skips clone size in some rows; elsewhere it reads once, few, many or a size class.

d_call: TRBD1
j_call: TRBJ2-1
cdr3_length: 13
clone_size: -
v_call: TRBV11-3
cdr3_nt: TGTGCCAGCAGCCGGACAGGGGCCAATGAGCAGTTCTTC
cdr3_aa: CASSRTGANEQFF

d_call: TRBD1
j_call: TRBJ1-2
cdr3_length: 15
clone_size: -
v_call: TRBV9
cdr3_nt: TGTGCCAGCAGCACCCGACAGGGTGTTAACTATGGCTACACCTTC
cdr3_aa: CASSTRQGVNYGYTF

d_call: TRBD2
j_call: TRBJ2-5
cdr3_length: 18
clone_size: -
v_call: TRBV6-1
cdr3_nt: TGTGCCAGCAGTGAAGCGGGGAATAGCGGGGGGCCCACGGGGACCCAGTACTTC
cdr3_aa: CASSEAGNSGGPTGTQYF

d_call: TRBD2
j_call: TRBJ2-5
cdr3_length: 16
clone_size: -
v_call: TRBV6-2/TRBV6-3
cdr3_nt: TGTGCCAGCAGTTGGGTAGCGGGGGTTCCGGCAGAGACCCAGTACTTC
cdr3_aa: CASSWVAGVPAETQYF

d_call: TRBD1
j_call: TRBJ1-5
cdr3_length: 17
clone_size: -
v_call: TRBV6-2/TRBV6-3
cdr3_nt: TGTGCCAGCAGTTCAAGGGGGCCTCATTATAGCAATCAGCCCCAGCATTTT
cdr3_aa: CASSSRGPHYSNQPQHF

d_call: TRBD2
j_call: TRBJ2-3
cdr3_length: 14
clone_size: -
v_call: TRBV5-1
cdr3_nt: TGCGCCAGCACCCCGGGGGGAGGCACAGATACGCAGTATTTT
cdr3_aa: CASTPGGGTDTQYF

d_call: TRBD1
j_call: TRBJ2-7
cdr3_length: 14
clone_size: -
v_call: TRBV30
cdr3_nt: TGTGCCTGGAGTGGGGACAGGCGTACCTACGAGCAGTACTTC
cdr3_aa: CAWSGDRRTYEQYF

d_call: TRBD2
j_call: TRBJ2-2
cdr3_length: 16
clone_size: many
v_call: TRBV7-9
cdr3_nt: TGTGCCAGCAGCTTATTTACTAGCGGGGGAACCGGGGAGCTGTTTTTT
cdr3_aa: CASSLFTSGGTGELFF

d_call: -
j_call: TRBJ2-2
cdr3_length: 17
clone_size: -
v_call: TRBV2
cdr3_nt: TGTGCCAGCACTGCAGGGAGGGACAACAAGGACACCGGGGAGCTGTTTTTT
cdr3_aa: CASTAGRDNKDTGELFF

d_call: -
j_call: TRBJ2-3
cdr3_length: 13
clone_size: -
v_call: TRBV2
cdr3_nt: TGTGCCAGCAATCCTAGTTTCACAGATACGCAGTATTTT
cdr3_aa: CASNPSFTDTQYF

d_call: TRBD1
j_call: TRBJ1-6
cdr3_length: 16
clone_size: -
v_call: TRBV4-3
cdr3_nt: TGCGCCAGCAGCCTTGCGACAGGGGAAGGCTACTCACCCCTCCACTTT
cdr3_aa: CASSLATGEGYSPLHF

d_call: -
j_call: TRBJ1-2
cdr3_length: 11
clone_size: -
v_call: TRBV7-8
cdr3_nt: TGTGCCAGCAGCTTTGCAGGGGGCTACACCTTC
cdr3_aa: CASSFAGGYTF

d_call: -
j_call: TRBJ2-7
cdr3_length: 12
clone_size: -
v_call: TRBV7-9
cdr3_nt: TGTGCCAGCAGCTCGACGGGTTACGAGCAGTACTTC
cdr3_aa: CASSSTGYEQYF

d_call: -
j_call: TRBJ1-1
cdr3_length: 13
clone_size: -
v_call: TRBV4-2
cdr3_nt: TGTGCCAGCTTGACTCGCGGGAACACTGAAGCTTTCTTT
cdr3_aa: CASLTRGNTEAFF

d_call: -
j_call: TRBJ1-2
cdr3_length: 14
clone_size: -
v_call: TRBV6-1
cdr3_nt: TGTGCCAGCAGTGAAACCAGGGTCAATTATGGCTACACCTTC
cdr3_aa: CASSETRVNYGYTF

d_call: -
j_call: TRBJ2-3
cdr3_length: 15
clone_size: -
v_call: TRBV3-1/TRBV3-2
cdr3_nt: TGTGCCAGCAGCCAAGTGTCCTTATTCACAGATACGCAGTATTTT
cdr3_aa: CASSQVSLFTDTQYF

d_call: -
j_call: TRBJ2-2
cdr3_length: 13
clone_size: -
v_call: TRBV6-5
cdr3_nt: TGTGCCAGCAGTACAAAGAACACCGGGGAGCTGTTTTTT
cdr3_aa: CASSTKNTGELFF

d_call: -
j_call: TRBJ1-2
cdr3_length: 14
clone_size: -
v_call: TRBV5-1
cdr3_nt: TGCGCCAGCAGCTTGGTAACGGGAGGCTATGGCTACACCTTC
cdr3_aa: CASSLVTGGYGYTF

d_call: -
j_call: TRBJ2-5
cdr3_length: 14
clone_size: -
v_call: TRBV24-1
cdr3_nt: TGTGCCACCAGTTTTGGGACGGGAGCAGAGACCCAGTACTTC
cdr3_aa: CATSFGTGAETQYF

d_call: -
j_call: TRBJ2-3
cdr3_length: 15
clone_size: -
v_call: TRBV28
cdr3_nt: TGTGCCAGCAGTCCTGCAGGGGTCACCAAGGATACGCAGTATTTT
cdr3_aa: CASSPAGVTKDTQYF

d_call: -
j_call: TRBJ1-2
cdr3_length: 14
clone_size: -
v_call: TRBV6-5
cdr3_nt: TGTGCCAGCAGTTATGGTACAGGTCTCTATGGCTACACCTTC
cdr3_aa: CASSYGTGLYGYTF

d_call: -
j_call: TRBJ1-5
cdr3_length: 14
clone_size: -
v_call: TRBV27
cdr3_nt: TGTGCCAGCAGTTTAGGCGGTAGCAATCAGCCCCAGCATTTT
cdr3_aa: CASSLGGSNQPQHF

d_call: -
j_call: TRBJ1-5
cdr3_length: 17
clone_size: -
v_call: TRBV6-6
cdr3_nt: TGTGCCAGCAGTCCTCGTGGGGGGGTAAGATTAGGTCAGCCCCAGCATTTT
cdr3_aa: CASSPRGGVRLGQPQHF

d_call: -
j_call: TRBJ2-2
cdr3_length: 13
clone_size: -
v_call: TRBV28
cdr3_nt: TGTGCCAGCAGTTCGGTGAACACCGGGGAGCTGTTTTTT
cdr3_aa: CASSSVNTGELFF

d_call: TRBD1
j_call: TRBJ1-2
cdr3_length: 14
clone_size: -
v_call: TRBV18
cdr3_nt: TGTGCCAGCTCCTCTGGACAGGGGGCCGGTGGCTACACCTTC
cdr3_aa: CASSSGQGAGGYTF

d_call: -
j_call: TRBJ1-1
cdr3_length: 13
clone_size: -
v_call: TRBV11-3
cdr3_nt: TGTGCCACCTCCCGGGGTACGAACACTGAAGCTTTCTTT
cdr3_aa: CATSRGTNTEAFF

d_call: -
j_call: TRBJ2-2
cdr3_length: 17
clone_size: -
v_call: TRBV27
cdr3_nt: TGTGCCAGCTCCTTCCGCCCCCCAGGTACGAACACCGGGGAGCTGTTTTTT
cdr3_aa: CASSFRPPGTNTGELFF

d_call: -
j_call: TRBJ1-5
cdr3_length: 20
clone_size: -
v_call: TRBV27
cdr3_nt: TGTGCCAGCAGTTCCAACAAAGGAAACCTACGGGAGCCCACAAATCAGCCCCAGCATTTT
cdr3_aa: CASSSNKGNLREPTNQPQHF

d_call: TRBD2
j_call: TRBJ2-2
cdr3_length: 15
clone_size: -
v_call: TRBV14
cdr3_nt: TGTGCCAGCAGCCCTACTCCTCTAGCGGGGGGTAAGCTGTTTTTT
cdr3_aa: CASSPTPLAGGKLFF

d_call: -
j_call: TRBJ2-5
cdr3_length: 14
clone_size: -
v_call: TRBV11-3
cdr3_nt: TGTGCCAGCAGCTTAGCGGGGTACCAAGAGACCCAGTACTTC
cdr3_aa: CASSLAGYQETQYF

d_call: TRBD2
j_call: TRBJ2-3
cdr3_length: 14
clone_size: -
v_call: TRBV11-2
cdr3_nt: TGTGCCAGCAGCTTATGGGGGGGAACAGATACGCAGTATTTT
cdr3_aa: CASSLWGGTDTQYF

d_call: -
j_call: TRBJ1-2
cdr3_length: 11
clone_size: -
v_call: TRBV30
cdr3_nt: TGTGCCTGGGGGAGGGCTTATGGCTACACCTTC
cdr3_aa: CAWGRAYGYTF

d_call: TRBD2
j_call: TRBJ2-5
cdr3_length: 13
clone_size: -
v_call: TRBV11-2
cdr3_nt: TGTGCCAGCAGCTGGACTAGCGTGAAGACCCAGTACTTC
cdr3_aa: CASSWTSVKTQYF

d_call: TRBD2
j_call: TRBJ2-3
cdr3_length: 13
clone_size: -
v_call: TRBV12-5
cdr3_nt: TGTGCTAGTGGCCGGCTAGCGGGGACACCGCAGTATTTT
cdr3_aa: CASGRLAGTPQYF

d_call: -
j_call: TRBJ1-4
cdr3_length: 17
clone_size: -
v_call: TRBV5-6
cdr3_nt: TGTGCCAGCAGCCGCGTCACTGGTTTTACAACTAATGAAAAACTGTTTTTT
cdr3_aa: CASSRVTGFTTNEKLFF

d_call: -
j_call: TRBJ1-3
cdr3_length: 14
clone_size: -
v_call: TRBV6-5
cdr3_nt: TGTGCCAGCAGCCTATCAGGGGCTGGAAACACCATATATTTT
cdr3_aa: CASSLSGAGNTIYF

d_call: -
j_call: TRBJ1-1
cdr3_length: 13
clone_size: -
v_call: TRBV29-1
cdr3_nt: TGCAGCGTCGGCAGGGGAGAGGGTGGGTCGGCTTTCTTT
cdr3_aa: CSVGRGEGGSAFF

d_call: -
j_call: TRBJ1-1
cdr3_length: 14
clone_size: once
v_call: TRBV14
cdr3_nt: TGTGCCAGCAGCTCAGAGATGTACAGCAAAGAAGCTTTCTTT
cdr3_aa: CASSSEMYSKEAFF

d_call: -
j_call: TRBJ2-2
cdr3_length: 15
clone_size: few
v_call: TRBV6-1
cdr3_nt: TGTGCCAGCAGTGAAGCCACTGGAGACACCGGGGAGCTGTTTTTT
cdr3_aa: CASSEATGDTGELFF

d_call: -
j_call: TRBJ2-6
cdr3_length: 13
clone_size: -
v_call: TRBV6-2/TRBV6-3
cdr3_nt: TGTGCCAGCAGCCCCCTTGGGGCCAACGTCCTGACTTTC
cdr3_aa: CASSPLGANVLTF

d_call: -
j_call: TRBJ2-1
cdr3_length: 15
clone_size: -
v_call: TRBV7-9
cdr3_nt: TGTGCCAGCAGCGATCTAGCTTTAAACTACAATGAGCAGTTCTTC
cdr3_aa: CASSDLALNYNEQFF

d_call: TRBD2
j_call: TRBJ2-5
cdr3_length: 16
clone_size: -
v_call: TRBV7-6
cdr3_nt: TGTGCCAGCAGCTCAGGGACTAGCGAATCTCAAGAGACCCAGTACTTC
cdr3_aa: CASSSGTSESQETQYF

d_call: TRBD1
j_call: TRBJ2-3
cdr3_length: 15
clone_size: few
v_call: TRBV7-9
cdr3_nt: TGTGCCAGCAGCTTTTCCAGGGGGCAGGCAGATACGCAGTATTTT
cdr3_aa: CASSFSRGQADTQYF

d_call: TRBD1
j_call: TRBJ1-2
cdr3_length: 12
clone_size: -
v_call: TRBV19
cdr3_nt: TGTGCCAGTAGTGGGGACAGCTATGGCTACACCTTC
cdr3_aa: CASSGDSYGYTF

d_call: TRBD1
j_call: TRBJ2-1
cdr3_length: 11
clone_size: -
v_call: TRBV7-2
cdr3_nt: TGTGCCAGCAGCCGGACAGGGGAAATGTTCTTC
cdr3_aa: CASSRTGEMFF

d_call: -
j_call: TRBJ2-1
cdr3_length: 14
clone_size: few
v_call: TRBV7-9
cdr3_nt: TGTGCCAGCAGCTTAGGTTTGGACGGAGCGGTGCAGTTCTTC
cdr3_aa: CASSLGLDGAVQFF

d_call: TRBD2
j_call: TRBJ2-1
cdr3_length: 15
clone_size: once
v_call: TRBV5-1
cdr3_nt: TGCGCCAGCAGCCTGGGTGCGGGGGGTTTTATTGAGCAGTTCTTC
cdr3_aa: CASSLGAGGFIEQFF

d_call: -
j_call: TRBJ1-5
cdr3_length: 15
clone_size: -
v_call: TRBV6-1
cdr3_nt: TGTGCCAGCAGTGAAGTGGGGGGACCCAATCAGCCCCAGCATTTT
cdr3_aa: CASSEVGGPNQPQHF

d_call: TRBD2
j_call: TRBJ2-3
cdr3_length: 18
clone_size: -
v_call: TRBV15
cdr3_nt: TGTGCCACCAGCAGAGGGGACCTAGCGGGGGGGCGCACAGATACGCAGTATTTT
cdr3_aa: CATSRGDLAGGRTDTQYF

d_call: -
j_call: TRBJ2-6
cdr3_length: 21
clone_size: -
v_call: TRBV4-1
cdr3_nt: TGCGCCAGCAGCCAAGTTTTTGTTGTACAGCAGAAACCGTCTGGGGCCAACGTCCTGACTTTC
cdr3_aa: CASSQVFVVQQKPSGANVLTF

d_call: TRBD1
j_call: TRBJ2-6
cdr3_length: 15
clone_size: -
v_call: TRBV13
cdr3_nt: TGTGCCAGCCCAGGGGGTAGCTCTGGGGCCAACGTCCTGACTTTC
cdr3_aa: CASPGGSSGANVLTF